This TCR beta chain is from a study of T cell responses to AZD1222 COVID-19 vaccine. For the study at large: Second-dose intervals near 4 or 12 weeks were combined. Study-level findings and limits: In a largely white British group with more females than males, clonal diversity was possibly underestimated. Samples come after the peak T cell response, not at day 14.

Data came from immunoSEQ multiplex PCR; TCRdb stores just in-frame clones and leaves some out. Of about 110,000 clones in the sample, roughly 90% were seen once. There are 16 residues in the CDR3. V gave up 1 base and J gave up 0 bases; unmatched junction bases: 3. Germline V gene data show CDR1 as SGHTA and CDR2 as FQGNSA. This clone was seen just once. Its antigen is undetermined. The chain joins TRBV7-2 to TRBJ1-1; 9 nucleotides match TRBD1. The specimen comprised peripheral blood, sampled on day 0 of AZD1222 vaccination. The origin of this receptor is an adult in good health. Written as DNA, the CDR3 is TGTGCCAGCAGCTTAGTAGGGACAGGGCTGAACACTGAAGCTTTCTTT. This translates into CASSLVGTGLNTEAFF.